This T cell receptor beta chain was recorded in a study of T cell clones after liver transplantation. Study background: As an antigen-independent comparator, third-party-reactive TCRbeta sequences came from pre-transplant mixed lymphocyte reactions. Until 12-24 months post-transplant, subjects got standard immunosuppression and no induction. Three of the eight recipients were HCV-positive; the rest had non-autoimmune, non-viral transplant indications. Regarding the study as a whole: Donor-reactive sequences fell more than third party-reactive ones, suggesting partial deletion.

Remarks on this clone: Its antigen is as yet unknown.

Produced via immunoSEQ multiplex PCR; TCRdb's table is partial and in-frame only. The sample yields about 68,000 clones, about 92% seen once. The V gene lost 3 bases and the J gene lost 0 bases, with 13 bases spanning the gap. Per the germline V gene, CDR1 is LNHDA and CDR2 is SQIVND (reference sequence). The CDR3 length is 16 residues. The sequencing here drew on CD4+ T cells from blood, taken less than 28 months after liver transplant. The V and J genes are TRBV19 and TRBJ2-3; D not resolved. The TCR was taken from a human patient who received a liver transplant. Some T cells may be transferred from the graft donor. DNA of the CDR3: TGTGCCAGTAGTATTGACCCCACGGGCAGCACAGATACGCAGTATTTT. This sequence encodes CASSIDPTGSTDTQYF.